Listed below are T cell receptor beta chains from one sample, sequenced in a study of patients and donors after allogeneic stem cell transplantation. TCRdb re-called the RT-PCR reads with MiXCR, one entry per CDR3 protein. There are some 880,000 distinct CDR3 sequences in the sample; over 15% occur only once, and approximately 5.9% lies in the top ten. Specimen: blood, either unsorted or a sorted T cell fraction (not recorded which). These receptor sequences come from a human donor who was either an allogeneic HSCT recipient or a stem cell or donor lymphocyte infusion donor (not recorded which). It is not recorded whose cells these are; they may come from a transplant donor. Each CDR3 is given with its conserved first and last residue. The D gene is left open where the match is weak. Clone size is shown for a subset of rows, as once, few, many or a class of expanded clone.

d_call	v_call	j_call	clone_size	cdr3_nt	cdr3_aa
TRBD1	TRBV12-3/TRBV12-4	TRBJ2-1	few	TGTGCCAGCAGCGCCGGGACAGGGGCTTCTCATGAGCAGTTCTTC	CASSAGTGASHEQFF
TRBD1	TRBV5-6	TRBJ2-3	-	TGTGCCAGCAGCAGATCCGGGACAGCTCTCACAGATACGCAGTATTTT	CASSRSGTALTDTQYF
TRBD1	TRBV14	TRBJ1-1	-	TGTGCCAGCAGCGCAAGACAGGGAGGAAACACTGAAGCTTTCTTT	CASSARQGGNTEAFF
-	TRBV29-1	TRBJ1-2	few	TGCAGCGTTGTGATGGGGTTTTATGGCTACACCTTC	CSVVMGFYGYTF
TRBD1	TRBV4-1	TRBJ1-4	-	TGCGCCAGCAGCCAAGTCGAACAGGGGGCGCAACGGGAAAAACTGTTTTTT	CASSQVEQGAQREKLFF
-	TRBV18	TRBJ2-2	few	TGTGCCAGCTCACCAGGGCACGTGAACACCGGGGAGCTGTTTTTT	CASSPGHVNTGELFF
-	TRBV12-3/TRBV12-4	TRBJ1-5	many	TGTGCCAGCAGTTTAATTAATAGCAATCAGCCCCAGCATTTT	CASSLINSNQPQHF
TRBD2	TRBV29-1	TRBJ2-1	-	TGCAGCGTAACCCCCACGAGACTAGCGGATTACAATGAGCAGTTCTTC	CSVTPTRLADYNEQFF
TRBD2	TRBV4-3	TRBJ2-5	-	TGCGCCAGCAGCCAAGATTCTAGCGGGGGTGAGACCCAGTACTTC	CASSQDSSGGETQYF
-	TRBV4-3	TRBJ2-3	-	TGCGCCAGCAGCCAAGAACCGTCGACGGCAGATACGCAGTATTTT	CASSQEPSTADTQYF
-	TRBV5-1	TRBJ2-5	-	TGCGCCAGCAGCTTGTCAACTAAAGAGACCCAGTACTTC	CASSLSTKETQYF
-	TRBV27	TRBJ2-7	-	TGTGCCAGCAGTTTAGCGGCCTTTTCCTACGAGCAGTACTTC	CASSLAAFSYEQYF
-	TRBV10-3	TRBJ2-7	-	TGTGCCATCAGTGAGTTGGAGGGCGCCTACGAGCAGTACTTC	CAISELEGAYEQYF
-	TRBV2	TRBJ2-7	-	TGTGCCAGCAGTGAAGGGGCAGGGGCCTACGAGCAGTACTTC	CASSEGAGAYEQYF
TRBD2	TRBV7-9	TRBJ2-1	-	TGTGCCAGCAGCTCAGGGACTAGCGGGAAGAATGAGCAGTTCTTC	CASSSGTSGKNEQFF
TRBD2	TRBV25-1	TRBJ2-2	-	TGTGCCAGCAGTGATACGGGACTAGCGGGAGAGGCCGGGGAGCTGTTTTTT	CASSDTGLAGEAGELFF
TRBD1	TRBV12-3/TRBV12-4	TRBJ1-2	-	TGTGCCAGCAGAGCGGGACAGGGTCTGAGAGGCTACACCTTC	CASRAGQGLRGYTF
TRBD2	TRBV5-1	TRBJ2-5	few	TGCGCCAGCAGCTTGGAAATAGCGGGAGAACAAGAGACCCAGTACTTC	CASSLEIAGEQETQYF
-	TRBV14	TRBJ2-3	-	TGTGCCAGCAGTCAGAGGTCAGCGGGCACAGATACGCAGTATTTT	CASSQRSAGTDTQYF
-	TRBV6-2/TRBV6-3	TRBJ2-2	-	TGTGCCAGCAGTTACCGGGTAGCGGAGTACACCGGGGAGCTGTTTTTT	CASSYRVAEYTGELFF
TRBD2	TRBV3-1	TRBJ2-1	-	TGTGCCAGCAGCCAAGGTACGGGACTAGCGGGAGGACAGCAGTTCTTC	CASSQGTGLAGGQQFF
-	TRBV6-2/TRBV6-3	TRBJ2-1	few	TGTGCCAGCAGTGCTGGACTCAACAGCTCCTACAATGAGCAGTTCTTC	CASSAGLNSSYNEQFF
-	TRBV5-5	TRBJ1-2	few	TGTGCCAGCAGCTTGGTCCCCCGTGGCGGGCAGGACTATGGCTACACCTTC	CASSLVPRGGQDYGYTF
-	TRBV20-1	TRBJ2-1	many	TGCAGTGCTGACCGGGACTCCAGTTTGGATGAGCAGTTCTTC	CSADRDSSLDEQFF
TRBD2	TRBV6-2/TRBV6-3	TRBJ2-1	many	TGTGCCAGCAGTTACCCAAGGACTAGTTGGCTCCTTAGGAATGAGCAGTTCTTC	CASSYPRTSWLLRNEQFF
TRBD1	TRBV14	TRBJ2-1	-	TGTGCCAGCAGCCAAGATCGAGTAAGGGACAGGGTGGCTTGGTGGACCTACAATGAGCAGTTCTTC	CASSQDRVRDRVAWWTYNEQFF
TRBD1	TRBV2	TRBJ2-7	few	TGTGCCAGCAGACGACAGGGGCAAAGCTACGAGCAGTACTTC	CASRRQGQSYEQYF
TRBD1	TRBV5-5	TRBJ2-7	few	TGTGCCAGCACCGGCGGACAGGGTTTGAACGAGCAGTACTTC	CASTGGQGLNEQYF
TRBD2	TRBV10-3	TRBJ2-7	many	TGTGCCATCAGTGAGTCGACTAGCGGGAGGTACGAGCAGTACTTC	CAISESTSGRYEQYF
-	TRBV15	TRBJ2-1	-	TGTGCCACCAGCAGAGCCACAAATGAGCAGTTCTTC	CATSRATNEQFF
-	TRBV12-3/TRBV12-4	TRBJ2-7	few	TGTGCCAGCAGTTTATTAGCCTTCTACGAGCAGTACTTC	CASSLLAFYEQYF
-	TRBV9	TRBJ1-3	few	TGTGCCAGCAGCGTAGATCCAGGGCGAGGAAACACCATATATTTT	CASSVDPGRGNTIYF
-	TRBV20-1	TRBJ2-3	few	TGCAGTGCTAGATGGGGGGTCGGAGATACGCAGTATTTT	CSARWGVGDTQYF
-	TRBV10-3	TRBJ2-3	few	TGTGCCATCAGACCCGGGACTTTATACACAGATACGCAGTATTTT	CAIRPGTLYTDTQYF
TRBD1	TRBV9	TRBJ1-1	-	TGTGCCAGCAGCGTGAGCGGCAGGGGGGGAACTGAAGCTTTCTTT	CASSVSGRGGTEAFF
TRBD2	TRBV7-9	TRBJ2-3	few	TGTGCCAGCAGCTTAGCCAAACTAGCGGGAGAAACAGATACGCAGTATTTT	CASSLAKLAGETDTQYF
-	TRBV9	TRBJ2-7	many	TGTGCCAGCAGCGTAGGGTTTGCGGACTCCTACGAGCAGTACTTC	CASSVGFADSYEQYF
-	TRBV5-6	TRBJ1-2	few	TGTGCCAGCAGCTTGGGCCTCCAGGTTGGCTATGGCTACACCTTC	CASSLGLQVGYGYTF
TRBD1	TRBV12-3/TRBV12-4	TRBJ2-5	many	TGTGCCAGCAGCCGAAGCGGGACAGGGGTCCAAGAGACCCAGTACTTC	CASSRSGTGVQETQYF
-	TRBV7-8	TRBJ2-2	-	TGTGCCAGCAGCTTGTGGCCTCACACCGGGGAGCTGTTTTTT	CASSLWPHTGELFF
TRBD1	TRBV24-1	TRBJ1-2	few	TGTGCCACCAGTGTCGGGACAGGGAGTGAAGGCTACACCTTC	CATSVGTGSEGYTF
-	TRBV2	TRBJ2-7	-	TGTGCCAGCAGGGACACAGGGTACGGGGTCTACGAGCAGTACTTC	CASRDTGYGVYEQYF
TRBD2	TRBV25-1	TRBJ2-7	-	TGTGCCAGCAGTGTCTACACTAGCGGGAGCCACGAGCAGTACTTC	CASSVYTSGSHEQYF
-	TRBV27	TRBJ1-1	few	TGTGCCAGCACCAAGGACGTGAACACTGAAGCTTTCTTT	CASTKDVNTEAFF
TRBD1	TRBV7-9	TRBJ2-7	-	TGTGCCAGCAGCTTAGTGGGGGGACAGGGGGACCACGAGCAGTACTTC	CASSLVGGQGDHEQYF
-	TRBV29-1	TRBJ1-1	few	TGCAGCGTTGAGAGGCCCACCCCTCTGAACACTGAAGCTTTCTTT	CSVERPTPLNTEAFF
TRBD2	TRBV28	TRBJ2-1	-	TGTGCCAGCAGTTTTAGCGGGCCTTCCTACAATGAGCAGTTCTTC	CASSFSGPSYNEQFF
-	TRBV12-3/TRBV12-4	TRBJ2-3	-	TGTGCCAGCAGTTTAGATTGGGCAGGGGCGGTTGGAACAGATACGCAGTATTTT	CASSLDWAGAVGTDTQYF